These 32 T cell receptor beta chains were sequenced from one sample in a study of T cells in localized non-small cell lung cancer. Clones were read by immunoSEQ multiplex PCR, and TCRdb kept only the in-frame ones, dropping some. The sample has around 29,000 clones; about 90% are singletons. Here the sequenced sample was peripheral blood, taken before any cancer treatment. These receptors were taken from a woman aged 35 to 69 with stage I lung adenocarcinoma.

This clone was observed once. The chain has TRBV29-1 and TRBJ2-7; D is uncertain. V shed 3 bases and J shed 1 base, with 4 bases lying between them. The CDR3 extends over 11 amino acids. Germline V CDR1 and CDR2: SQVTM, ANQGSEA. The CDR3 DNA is TGCAGCGTTGAGGTGTCCTACGAGCAGTACTTC. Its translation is CSVEVSYEQYF.

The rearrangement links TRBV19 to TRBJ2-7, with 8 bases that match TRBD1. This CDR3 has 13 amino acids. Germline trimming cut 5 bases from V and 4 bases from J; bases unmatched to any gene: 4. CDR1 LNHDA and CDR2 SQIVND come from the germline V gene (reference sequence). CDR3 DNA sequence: TGTGCCAGTAGTCGGACAGGGAGATACGAGCAGTACTTC. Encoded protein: CASSRTGRYEQYF.

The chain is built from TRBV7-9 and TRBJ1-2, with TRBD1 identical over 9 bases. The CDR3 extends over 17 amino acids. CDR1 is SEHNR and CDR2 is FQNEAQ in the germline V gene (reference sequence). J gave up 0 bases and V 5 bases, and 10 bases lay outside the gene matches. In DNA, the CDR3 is TGTGCCAGCAGCCTACCGGGGACAGGGAGAGCTAACTATGGCTACACCTTC. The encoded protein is CASSLPGTGRANYGYTF.

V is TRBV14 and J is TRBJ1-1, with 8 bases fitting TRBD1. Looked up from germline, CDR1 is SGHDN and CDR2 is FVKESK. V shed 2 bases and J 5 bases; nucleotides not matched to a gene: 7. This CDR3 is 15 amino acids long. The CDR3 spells CASSQLGQGGTEAFF. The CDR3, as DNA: TGTGCCAGCAGCCAATTAGGACAGGGCGGAACTGAAGCTTTCTTT. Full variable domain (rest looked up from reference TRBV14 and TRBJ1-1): EAGVTQFPSHSVIEKGQTVTLRCDPISGHDNLYWYRRVMGKEIKFLLHFVKESKQDESGMPNNRFLAERTGGTYSTLKVQPAELEDSGVYFCASSQLGQGGTEAFFGQGTRLTVV.

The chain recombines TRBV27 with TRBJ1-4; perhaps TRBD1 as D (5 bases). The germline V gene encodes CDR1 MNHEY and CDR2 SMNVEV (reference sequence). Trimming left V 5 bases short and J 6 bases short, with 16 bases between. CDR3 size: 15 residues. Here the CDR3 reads CASSATWGSHEKLFF. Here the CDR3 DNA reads TGTGCCAGCAGTGCCACTTGGGGCTCTCATGAAAAACTGTTTTTT.

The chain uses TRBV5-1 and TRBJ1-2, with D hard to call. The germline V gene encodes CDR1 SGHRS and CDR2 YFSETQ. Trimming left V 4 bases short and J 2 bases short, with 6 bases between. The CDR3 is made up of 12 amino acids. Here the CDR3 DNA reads TGCGCCAGCAGCGACGGGAACTATGGCTACACCTTC. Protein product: CASSDGNYGYTF.

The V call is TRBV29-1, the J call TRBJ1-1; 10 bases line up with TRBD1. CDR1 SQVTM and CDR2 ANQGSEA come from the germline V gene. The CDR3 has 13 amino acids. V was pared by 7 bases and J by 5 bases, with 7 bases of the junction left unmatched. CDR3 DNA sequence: TGCAGCGCCTCGGGACAGGGGAGGACTGAAGCTTTCTTT. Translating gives CSASGQGRTEAFF.

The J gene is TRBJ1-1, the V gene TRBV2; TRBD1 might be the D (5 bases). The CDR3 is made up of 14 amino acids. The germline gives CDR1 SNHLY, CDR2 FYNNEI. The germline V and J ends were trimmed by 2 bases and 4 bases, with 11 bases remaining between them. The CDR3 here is CASSELGASTEAFF. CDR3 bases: TGTGCCAGCAGTGAATTAGGGGCTAGCACTGAAGCTTTCTTT.

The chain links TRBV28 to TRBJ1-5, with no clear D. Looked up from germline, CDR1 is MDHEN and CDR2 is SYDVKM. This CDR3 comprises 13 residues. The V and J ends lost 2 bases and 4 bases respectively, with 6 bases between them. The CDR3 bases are TGTGCCAGCAGTTTAGGGCGAAATCAGCCCCAGCATTTT. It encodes CASSLGRNQPQHF.

The CDR3 loop reads CASSLGTSGGADTQYF. The CDR3 DNA reads TGTGCCAGCAGCTTAGGGACTAGCGGGGGCGCTGATACGCAGTATTTT. This rearrangement joins TRBV7-2 to TRBJ2-3; 13 bases align to TRBD2. V was pared by 1 base and J by 6 bases, with 4 bases of the junction left unmatched. CDR1 is SGHTA and CDR2 is FQGNSA in the germline V gene. The CDR3 is 16 residues long.

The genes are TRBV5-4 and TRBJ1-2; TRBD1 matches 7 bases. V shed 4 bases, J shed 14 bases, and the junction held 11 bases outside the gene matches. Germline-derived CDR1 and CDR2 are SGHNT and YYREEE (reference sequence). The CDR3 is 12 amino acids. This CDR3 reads CASSSLTGWVTF. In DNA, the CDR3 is TGTGCCAGCAGCAGCCTGACAGGGTGGGTAACCTTC.

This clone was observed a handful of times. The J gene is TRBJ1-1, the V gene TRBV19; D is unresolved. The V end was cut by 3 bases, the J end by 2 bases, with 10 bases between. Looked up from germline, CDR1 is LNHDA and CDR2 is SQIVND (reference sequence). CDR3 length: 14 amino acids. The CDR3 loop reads CASSITGINTEAFF. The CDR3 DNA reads TGTGCCAGTAGTATTACCGGTATTAACACTGAAGCTTTCTTT.

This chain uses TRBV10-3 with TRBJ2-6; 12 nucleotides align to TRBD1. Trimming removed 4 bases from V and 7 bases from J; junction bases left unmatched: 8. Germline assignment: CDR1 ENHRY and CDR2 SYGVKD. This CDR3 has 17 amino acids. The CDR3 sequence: CAISGFGTGGEANVLTF. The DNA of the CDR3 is TGTGCCATCAGTGGCTTCGGGACAGGGGGCGAAGCCAACGTCCTGACTTTC.

CDR3 residues: CASSLALLNTGELFF. The CDR3 DNA reads as TGTGCCAGCAGCTTAGCGCTCCTGAACACCGGGGAGCTGTTTTTT. The rearrangement uses TRBV7-2 and TRBJ2-2; D unresolved. The V gene lost 0 bases and the J gene lost 1 base, with 6 bases spanning the gap. CDR3 length equals 15 residues. The germline V gene encodes CDR1 SGHTA and CDR2 FQGNSA.

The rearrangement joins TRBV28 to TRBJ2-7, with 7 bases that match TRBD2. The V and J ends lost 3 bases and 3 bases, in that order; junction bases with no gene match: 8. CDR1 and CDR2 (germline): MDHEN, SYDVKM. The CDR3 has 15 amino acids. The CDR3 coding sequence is TGTGCCAGCAGTTTGGGAGGGGCCGCAAGCTACGAGCAGTACTTC. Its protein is CASSLGGAASYEQYF.

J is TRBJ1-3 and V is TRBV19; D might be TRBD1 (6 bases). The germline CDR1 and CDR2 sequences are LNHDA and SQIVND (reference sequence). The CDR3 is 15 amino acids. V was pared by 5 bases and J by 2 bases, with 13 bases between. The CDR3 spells CASSGTGHAGNTIYF. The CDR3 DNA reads TGTGCCAGTAGTGGAACAGGGCATGCTGGAAACACCATATATTTT.

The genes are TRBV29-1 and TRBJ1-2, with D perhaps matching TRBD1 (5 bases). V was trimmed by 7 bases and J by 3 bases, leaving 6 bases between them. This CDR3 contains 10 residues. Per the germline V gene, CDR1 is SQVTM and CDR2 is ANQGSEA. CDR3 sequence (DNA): TGCAGCGGGGGGGACTATGGCTACACCTTC. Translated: CSGGDYGYTF.

CDR3 nucleotide sequence: TGTGCCAGCAGCCACATCGGCGGGGCCAAAAACATTCAGTACTTC. Residues: CASSHIGGAKNIQYF. V usage is TRBV14 and J usage is TRBJ2-4; D possibly corresponds to TRBD2 (5 bases). The length of the CDR3 is 15 residues. Germline loops: CDR1 SGHDN, CDR2 FVKESK. The V end lost 3 bases, the J end lost 1 base, and 10 bases lay between the germline ends.

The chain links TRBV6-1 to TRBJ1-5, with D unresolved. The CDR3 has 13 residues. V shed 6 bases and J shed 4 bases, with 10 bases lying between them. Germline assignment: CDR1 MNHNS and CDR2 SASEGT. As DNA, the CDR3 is TGTGCCAGCAGCGCCAGAGGGAATCAGCCCCAGCATTTT. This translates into CASSARGNQPQHF.

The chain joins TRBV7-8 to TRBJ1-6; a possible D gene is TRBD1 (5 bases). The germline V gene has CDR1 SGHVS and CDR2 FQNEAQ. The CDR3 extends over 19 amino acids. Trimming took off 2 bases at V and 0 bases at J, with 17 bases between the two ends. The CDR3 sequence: CASSLPPWGEGSYNSPLHF. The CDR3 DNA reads TGTGCCAGCAGCTTACCCCCCTGGGGGGAAGGCTCCTATAATTCACCCCTCCACTTT.

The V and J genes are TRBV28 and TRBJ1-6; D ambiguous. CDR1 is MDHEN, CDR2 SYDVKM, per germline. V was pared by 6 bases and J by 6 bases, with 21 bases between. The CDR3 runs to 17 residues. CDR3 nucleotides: TGTGCCAGCAGCTCTAACTCGGACGGCAATTCTAATTCACCCCTCCACTTT. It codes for CASSSNSDGNSNSPLHF.

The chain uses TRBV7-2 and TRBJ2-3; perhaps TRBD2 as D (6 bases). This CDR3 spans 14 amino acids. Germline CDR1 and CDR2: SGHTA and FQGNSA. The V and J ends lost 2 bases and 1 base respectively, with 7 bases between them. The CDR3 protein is CASSLRRGTDTQYF. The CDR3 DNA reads TGTGCCAGCAGCTTACGGAGGGGCACAGATACGCAGTATTTT.

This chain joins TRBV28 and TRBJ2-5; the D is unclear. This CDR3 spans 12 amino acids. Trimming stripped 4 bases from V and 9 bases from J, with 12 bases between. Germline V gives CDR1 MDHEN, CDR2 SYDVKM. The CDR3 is CASSSLSRAQYF. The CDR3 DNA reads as TGTGCCAGCAGTTCCCTTTCCCGGGCCCAGTACTTC.

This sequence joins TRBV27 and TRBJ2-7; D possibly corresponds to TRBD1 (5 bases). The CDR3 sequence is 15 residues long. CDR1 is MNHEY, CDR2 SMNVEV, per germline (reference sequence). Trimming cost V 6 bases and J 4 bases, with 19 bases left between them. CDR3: CASRKTAPLWYEQYF. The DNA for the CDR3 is TGTGCCAGCAGGAAGACAGCACCCCTTTGGTACGAGCAGTACTTC.

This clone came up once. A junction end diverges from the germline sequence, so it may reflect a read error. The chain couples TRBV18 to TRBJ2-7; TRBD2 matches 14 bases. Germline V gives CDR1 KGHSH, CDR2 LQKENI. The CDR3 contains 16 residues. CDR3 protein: CASSPRLAGGRHEQYF. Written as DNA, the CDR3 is TGTGCCAGCTCTCCACGACTAGCGGGAGGGCGACACGAGCAGTACTTC.

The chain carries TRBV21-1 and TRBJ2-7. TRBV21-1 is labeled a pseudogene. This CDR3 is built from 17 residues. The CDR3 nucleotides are TGTGCCAGCTGTCCCCTGTGGACCTCAACTCAAACCTACGAGCAGTACTTC. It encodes CASCPLWTSTQTYEQYF.

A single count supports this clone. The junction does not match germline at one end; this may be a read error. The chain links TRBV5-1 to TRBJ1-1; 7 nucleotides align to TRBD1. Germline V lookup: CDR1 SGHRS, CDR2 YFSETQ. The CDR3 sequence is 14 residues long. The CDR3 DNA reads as TGCGCCAGCAGCTTGGCCGGGAGACAGGGAGGAACTCTCTTT. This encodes CASSLAGRQGGTLF.

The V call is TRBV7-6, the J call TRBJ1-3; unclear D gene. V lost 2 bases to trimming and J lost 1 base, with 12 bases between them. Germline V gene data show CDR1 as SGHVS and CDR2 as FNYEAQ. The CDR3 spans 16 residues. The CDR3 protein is CASSLLLRTSGNTIYF. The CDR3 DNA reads TGTGCCAGCAGCTTACTGCTACGGACGTCTGGAAACACCATATATTTT.

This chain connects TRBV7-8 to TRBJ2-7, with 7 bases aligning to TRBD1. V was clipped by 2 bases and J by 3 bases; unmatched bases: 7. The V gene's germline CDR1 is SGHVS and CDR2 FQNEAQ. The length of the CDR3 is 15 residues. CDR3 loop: CASSLSTGAVYEQYF. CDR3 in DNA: TGTGCCAGCAGCTTATCCACAGGGGCCGTCTACGAGCAGTACTTC.

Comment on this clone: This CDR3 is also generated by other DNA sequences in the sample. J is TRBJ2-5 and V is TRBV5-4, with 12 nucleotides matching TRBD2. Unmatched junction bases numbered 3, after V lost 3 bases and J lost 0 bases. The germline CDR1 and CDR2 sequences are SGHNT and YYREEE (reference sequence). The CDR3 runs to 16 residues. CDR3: CASSSTSGGYQETQYF. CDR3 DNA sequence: TGTGCCAGCAGCTCCACTAGCGGGGGGTACCAAGAGACCCAGTACTTC.

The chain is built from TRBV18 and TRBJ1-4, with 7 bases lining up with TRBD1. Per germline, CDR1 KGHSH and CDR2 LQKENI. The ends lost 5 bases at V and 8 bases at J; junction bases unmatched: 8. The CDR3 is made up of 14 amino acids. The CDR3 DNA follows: TGTGCCAGCTCATCGGGGCGACAGGGAGAAAAACTGTTTTTT. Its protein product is CASSSGRQGEKLFF.

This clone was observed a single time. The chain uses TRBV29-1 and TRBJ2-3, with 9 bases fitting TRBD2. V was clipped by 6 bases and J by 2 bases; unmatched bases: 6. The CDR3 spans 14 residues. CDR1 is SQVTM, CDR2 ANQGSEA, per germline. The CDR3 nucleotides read TGCAGCGTGGGGGCTAGCGGGGACACAGATACGCAGTATTTT. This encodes CSVGASGDTDTQYF.